Listed below are T cell receptor beta chains from one sample, sequenced in a study of cytomegalovirus exposure and HLA in healthy donors. TCRdb's copy holds only in-frame clones and misses some; the assay was immunoSEQ multiplex PCR. The sample yields more than 120,000 clones, about 79% seen once. The sample was PBMCs. Every receptor here comes from a male donor in good health and CMV-seronegative. Each CDR3 is given with its conserved first and last residue. Each record gives: D gene, J gene, clone size, V gene, CDR3 DNA, CDR3 protein. D genes are given only for firm matches. Only some rows state a clone size, as once, few, many or a class for expanded clones.

NA	TRBJ1-2	NA	TRBV19	TGTGCCACCTCCGCCGGGTACTATGGCTACACCTTC	CATSAGYYGYTF
NA	TRBJ2-1	NA	TRBV28	TGTGCCAGCAGTACTAGACTTGAGCAGTTCTTC	CASSTRLEQFF
NA	TRBJ1-2	NA	TRBV30	TGTGCCTGTCGGGGGGAGTTCCCCCTCCTAGATGGCTACACCTTC	CACRGEFPLLDGYTF
TRBD2	TRBJ2-7	NA	TRBV28	TGTGCCAGCCGGCCACTAGCGGGGTACGAGCAGTACTTC	CASRPLAGYEQYF
TRBD1	TRBJ1-5	NA	TRBV6-1	TGTGCCAGCAGTGAAGTCCTGGCAGGGGGTCTAGTACAGCCCCAGCATTTT	CASSEVLAGGLVQPQHF
NA	TRBJ1-2	NA	TRBV4-3	TGCGCCAGCAGCCCAGGACAGTCCAACCTCTATGGCTACACCTTC	CASSPGQSNLYGYTF
NA	TRBJ2-7	NA	TRBV19	TGTGCCAGTGTTGGAGAATACGAGCAGTACTTC	CASVGEYEQYF
TRBD2	TRBJ2-3	NA	TRBV28	TGTGCCAGCAGCCCTAGCGGGGAACATACGCAGTATTTT	CASSPSGEHTQYF
NA	TRBJ2-5	few	TRBV30	TGTGCCTGGAATACAATTCAAGAGACCCAGTACTTC	CAWNTIQETQYF
TRBD2	TRBJ2-3	NA	TRBV7-2	TGTGCCAGCAGCGGTAGCGGGAGTATGGTAGATACGCAGTATTTT	CASSGSGSMVDTQYF
NA	TRBJ2-5	NA	TRBV7-8	TGTGCCAGCAGCCCTACAGCAGAAGAGACCCAGTACTTC	CASSPTAEETQYF
TRBD2	TRBJ2-3	NA	TRBV7-9	TGTGCCAGCAGCTCCCGACTAGCGGGAATCACAGATACGCAGTATTTT	CASSSRLAGITDTQYF
TRBD1	TRBJ2-7	NA	TRBV19	TGTGCCAGTAGTCCGAGGACAGGGTACTACGAGCAGTACTTC	CASSPRTGYYEQYF
TRBD1	TRBJ1-3	NA	TRBV11-3	TGTGCCAGCAGCCGGACAGGGAATGGAAACACCATATATTTT	CASSRTGNGNTIYF
NA	TRBJ2-5	NA	TRBV7-9	TGTGCCAGCAGCTTAGCAAACAGGGAAGAGACCCAGTACTTC	CASSLANREETQYF
NA	TRBJ1-2	NA	TRBV30	TGTGCCTGGAATGATGGTGGCAGGACACTCCAGGCCAATGGCTACACCTTC	CAWNDGGRTLQANGYTF
NA	TRBJ2-3	NA	TRBV10-3	TGTGCCATCAGTGAGTCGGGGGGATTCACAGATACGCAGTATTTT	CAISESGGFTDTQYF
NA	TRBJ2-1	NA	TRBV7-3	TGTGCCAGCAGCATGCCGGGGTTGTACAATGAGCAGTTCTTC	CASSMPGLYNEQFF
NA	TRBJ2-5	NA	TRBV18	TGTGCCAGCTCACCCCCCGGGGTGGAGACCCAGTACTTC	CASSPPGVETQYF
NA	TRBJ2-2	NA	TRBV5-1	TGCGCCAGCAGCCAACGGGACATCACCGGGGAGCTGTTTTTT	CASSQRDITGELFF
TRBD1	TRBJ1-2	NA	TRBV5-4	TGTGCCAGCAGCTTGATCTCAGGGGGCGGTTTCGACTATGGCTACACCTTC	CASSLISGGGFDYGYTF